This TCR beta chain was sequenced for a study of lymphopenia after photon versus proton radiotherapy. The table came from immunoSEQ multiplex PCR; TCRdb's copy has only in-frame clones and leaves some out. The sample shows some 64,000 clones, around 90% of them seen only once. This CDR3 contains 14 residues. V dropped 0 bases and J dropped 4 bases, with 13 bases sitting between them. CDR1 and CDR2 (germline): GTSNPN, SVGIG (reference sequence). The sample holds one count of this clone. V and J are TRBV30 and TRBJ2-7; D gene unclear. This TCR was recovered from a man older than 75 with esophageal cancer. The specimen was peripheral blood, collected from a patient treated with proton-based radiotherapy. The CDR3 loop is CAWSVIGVQYEQYF. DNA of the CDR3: TGTGCCTGGAGTGTAATAGGTGTTCAATACGAGCAGTACTTC.